This record looks at one T cell receptor (beta chain) sequence and its context. The data originate from a study of regulatory T cells in long-lasting Graves disease. CDR1 MGHRA and CDR2 YSYEKL come from the germline V gene. The CDR3 covers 15 residues. Trimming stripped 5 bases from V and 1 base from J, with 14 bases between. Described time point: newly diagnosed GD, antithyroid drugs for less than 3 months. From PBMCs, RNA was extracted and then used to make the TCR library. Arm-PCR of CDR3 regions and iRepertoire HTBI primers were the basis on which TCR beta libraries were built. TCRdb independently ran MiXCR on the multiplex PCR reads; one entry per CDR3 protein. The table lists fewer than 550,000 distinct CDR3 sequences, around 16% of them singletons. This sample was also put to use in a study of T cells in Graves' hyperthyroidism and ophthalmopathy. That report notes: Primed by the HTBI set, a first-round RT-PCR was run on the TCR CDR3. Among clonotypes expanded in thyroid above 0.001, most were also found in blood.

The sample was peripheral blood mononuclear cells (PBMCs), taken at new diagnosis, from a patient treated with antithyroid drugs. The sequence came from a woman aged 35-60 years with Graves disease. V gene TRBV4-1 combines with J gene TRBJ1-1, with D uncertain. CDR3 in amino acids: CASSSLPDSNTEAFF. The CDR3 DNA reads as TGCGCCAGCAGCTCCCTACCTGATTCGAACACTGAAGCTTTCTTT.